This TCR beta chain stems from a study of chemoradiotherapy in HPV16-positive cancers. Background on the study: A couple of HPV16-positive patients' cells yielded candidate HPV-specific clones and common motifs.

Repeated repertoire sampling spanned the course of chemoradiotherapy. As to this clone: No antigen is known for it.

Findings and caveats of the study: Better recurrence-free survival went with HPV-responsive T-cell expansion in HPV16-positive patients. During treatment, candidate HPV-specific clones and E7-related motifs expanded in tumor.

Method: immunoSEQ multiplex PCR; TCRdb's copy keeps in-frame clones and lacks some. In the table there are several thousand clones, 65% to 80% of which are singletons. The biological material was taken from a patient who underwent chemoradiotherapy. This TCR came from a human donor with HPV-associated anogenital cancer.

CDR3 DNA: TGCAGCGTTGAAGATCGGGGGCTCGGCACTGAAGCTTTCTTT. Protein: CSVEDRGLGTEAFF. The chain combines TRBV29-1 with TRBJ1-1; a possible D gene is TRBD1 (6 bases). Between the trimmed V and J ends, which lost 0 bases and 4 bases, there was a span of 12 bases. The CDR3 runs 14 residues. The germline V gene encodes CDR1 SQVTM and CDR2 ANQGSEA.